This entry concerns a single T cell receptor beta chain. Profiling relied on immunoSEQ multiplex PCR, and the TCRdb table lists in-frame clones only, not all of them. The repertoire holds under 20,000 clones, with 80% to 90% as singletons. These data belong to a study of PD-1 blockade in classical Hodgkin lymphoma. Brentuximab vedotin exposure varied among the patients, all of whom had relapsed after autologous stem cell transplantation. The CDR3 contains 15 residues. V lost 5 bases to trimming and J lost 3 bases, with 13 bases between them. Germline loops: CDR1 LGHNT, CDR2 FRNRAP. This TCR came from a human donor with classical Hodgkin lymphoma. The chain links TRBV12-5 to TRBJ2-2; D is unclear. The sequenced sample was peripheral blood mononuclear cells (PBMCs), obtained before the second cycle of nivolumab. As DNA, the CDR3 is TGTGCTAGTGGTCCCCTGGCCTGGGACACCGGGGAGCTGTTTTTT. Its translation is CASGPLAWDTGELFF.